These T cell receptor beta chains were read from a single sample in a study of cytomegalovirus exposure and HLA in healthy donors. The assay was immunoSEQ multiplex PCR, and TCRdb's table has in-frame clones only and misses some. Counted here are 130,000 to 150,000 clones, 60% to 80% occurring once; the ten biggest clones make up 6.5% to 8.5%. The sequencing sample was made of PBMCs. All receptors come from a woman in her 40s in good health and CMV-seropositive. The CDR3 runs from the conserved cysteine through the conserved F or W. D genes are given only for firm matches. Clone size appears in some rows only: once, few, many, or a class for an expanded clone.

>-|TRBD1|TRBJ2-2|TRBV10-3
TGTGCCACGCACCCCGGGACAGGGTATACCGGGGAGCTGTTTTTT
CATHPGTGYTGELFF
>few|-|TRBJ2-1|TRBV11-1
TGTGCCAGCAGCCTCAATCAACAGGGCAGCTCCTACAATGAGCAGTTCTTC
CASSLNQQGSSYNEQFF
>-|TRBD1|TRBJ1-3|TRBV10-2
TGCGCCAGCAGCAACCAGGGGGCAGCTGGAAACACCATATATTTT
CASSNQGAAGNTIYF
>-|TRBD1|TRBJ1-4|TRBV27
TGTGCCAGCAGTTTACTCTTACAGGGGGCGAGAGAAAAACTGTTTTTT
CASSLLLQGAREKLFF
>-|TRBD1|TRBJ1-1|TRBV5-1
TGCGCCAGCGGAACAGGGGACGTGAACACTGAAGCTTTCTTT
CASGTGDVNTEAFF
>few|-|TRBJ1-6|TRBV9
TGTGCCAGCAGCGTAGGCCCCTATGCCAATTCACCCCTCCACTTT
CASSVGPYANSPLHF
>-|-|TRBJ1-2|TRBV5-4
TGTGCCAGCAGCAGAGGGACATTAGCTAACTATGGCTACACCTTC
CASSRGTLANYGYTF
>-|-|TRBJ1-5|TRBV19
TGTGCCAGTAGTACCCCCTCGCCCCAGCATTTT
CASSTPSPQHF
>-|-|TRBJ1-5|TRBV19
TGTGCCAGTAGTATGGGGAGCCAGCCCCAGCATTTT
CASSMGSQPQHF
>-|-|TRBJ2-3|TRBV11-2
TGTGCCAGCGTCCTGGGCGGGTCGCCTAGCACAGATACGCAGTATTTT
CASVLGGSPSTDTQYF
>once|-|TRBJ1-4|TRBV7-9
TGTGCCAGCAGCCCAGGGTTAGGTAATGAAAAACTGTTTTTT
CASSPGLGNEKLFF
>-|TRBD1|TRBJ1-3|TRBV7-2
TGTGCCAGCAGCCCGACAGGGGGCCGGTCTGGAAACACCATATATTTT
CASSPTGGRSGNTIYF
>-|TRBD2|TRBJ2-2|TRBV7-9
TGTGCCAATAGCGGGGGGACGAACACCGGGGAGCTGTTTTTT
CANSGGTNTGELFF
>-|TRBD1|TRBJ1-5|TRBV4-2
TGTGCCAGCAGCCAAGACGTGACAGGGGGGGGCAATCAGCCCCAGCATTTT
CASSQDVTGGGNQPQHF
>-|-|TRBJ2-7|TRBV11-3
TGTGCCAGCAGCGCGAGCGGTTCCTACGAGCAGTACTTC
CASSASGSYEQYF
>-|TRBD1|TRBJ1-2|TRBV18
TGTGCCAGCTCACGGGACAGTAACTATGGCTACACCTTC
CASSRDSNYGYTF
>-|TRBD2|TRBJ2-3|TRBV4-2
TGTGCCAGCAGCCAAGAGCGGTCTGTAGCGGGGGCATCCGGAGATACGCAGTATTTT
CASSQERSVAGASGDTQYF
>few|TRBD2|TRBJ2-5|TRBV25-1
TGTGCCAGCAGTGCCTTAGGGCTAGCGGGGGGACAAGAGACCCAGTACTTC
CASSALGLAGGQETQYF
>-|TRBD1|TRBJ1-2|TRBV5-1
TGCGCCAGCAGCCCCAACACAGGGGCTAACTATGGCTACACCTTC
CASSPNTGANYGYTF
>few|-|TRBJ1-2|TRBV4-1
TGCGCCAGCAGCCAAGATCTCGTCTGGGGGGGTCGTGGCTACACCTTC
CASSQDLVWGGRGYTF
>-|TRBD1|TRBJ2-1|TRBV6-1
TGTGCCAGCAGACGACAGGGGAGCTCCTACAATGAGCAGTTCTTC
CASRRQGSSYNEQFF
>-|TRBD1|TRBJ2-7|TRBV7-3
TGTGCCAGCAGCTTAATGGGACAGGGGGCCTCCGAGCAGTACTTC
CASSLMGQGASEQYF
>few|-|TRBJ2-7|TRBV6-5
TGTGCCAGCACTTTCGGCAGGGAGCAGTACTTC
CASTFGREQYF